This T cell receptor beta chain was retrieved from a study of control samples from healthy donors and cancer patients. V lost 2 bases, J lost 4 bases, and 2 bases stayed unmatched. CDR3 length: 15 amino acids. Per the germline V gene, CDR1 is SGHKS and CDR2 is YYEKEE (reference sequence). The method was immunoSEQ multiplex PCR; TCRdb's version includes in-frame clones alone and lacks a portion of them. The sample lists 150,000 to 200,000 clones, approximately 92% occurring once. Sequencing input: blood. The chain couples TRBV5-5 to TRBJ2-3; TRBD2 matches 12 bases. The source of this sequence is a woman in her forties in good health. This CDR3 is CASSFWTSGADTQYF. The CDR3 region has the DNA TGTGCCAGCAGCTTTTGGACTAGCGGGGCAGATACGCAGTATTTT.